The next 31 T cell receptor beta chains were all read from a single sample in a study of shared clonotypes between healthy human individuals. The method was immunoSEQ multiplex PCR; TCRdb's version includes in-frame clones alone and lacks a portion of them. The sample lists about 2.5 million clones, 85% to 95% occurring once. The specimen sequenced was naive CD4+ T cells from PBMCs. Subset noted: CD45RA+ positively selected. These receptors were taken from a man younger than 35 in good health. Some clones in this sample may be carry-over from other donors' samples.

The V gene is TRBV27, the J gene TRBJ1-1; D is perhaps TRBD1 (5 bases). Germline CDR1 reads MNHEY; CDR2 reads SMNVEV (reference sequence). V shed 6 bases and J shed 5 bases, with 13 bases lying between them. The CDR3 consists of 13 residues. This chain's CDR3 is CASSQGLGTEAFF. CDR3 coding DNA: TGTGCCAGCAGCCAGGGCCTGGGGACTGAAGCTTTCTTT.

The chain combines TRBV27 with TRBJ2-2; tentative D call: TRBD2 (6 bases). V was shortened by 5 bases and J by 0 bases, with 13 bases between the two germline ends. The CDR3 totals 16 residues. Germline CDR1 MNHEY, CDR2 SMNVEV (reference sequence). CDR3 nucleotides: TGTGCCAGCAGTCCGGGGACTGCGGCGAACACCGGGGAGCTGTTTTTT. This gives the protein CASSPGTAANTGELFF.

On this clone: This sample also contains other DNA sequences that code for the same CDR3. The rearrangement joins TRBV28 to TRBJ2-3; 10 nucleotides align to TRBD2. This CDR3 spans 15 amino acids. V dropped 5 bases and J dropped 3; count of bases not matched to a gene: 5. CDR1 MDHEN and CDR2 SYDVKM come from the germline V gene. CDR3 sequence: CASSPSGRGTDTQYF. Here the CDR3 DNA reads TGTGCCAGCAGTCCGAGCGGGAGGGGAACAGATACGCAGTATTTT.

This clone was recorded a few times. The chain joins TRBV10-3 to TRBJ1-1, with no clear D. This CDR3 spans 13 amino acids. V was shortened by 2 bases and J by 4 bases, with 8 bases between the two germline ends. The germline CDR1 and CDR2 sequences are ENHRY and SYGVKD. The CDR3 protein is CAISEGVLTEAFF. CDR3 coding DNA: TGTGCCATCAGTGAGGGGGTTCTCACTGAAGCTTTCTTT.

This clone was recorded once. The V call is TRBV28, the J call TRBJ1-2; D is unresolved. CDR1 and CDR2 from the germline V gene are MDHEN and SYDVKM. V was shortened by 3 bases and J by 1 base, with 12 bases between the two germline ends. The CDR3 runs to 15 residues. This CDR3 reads CASSFVGNYNYGYTF. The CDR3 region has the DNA TGTGCCAGCAGTTTCGTGGGGAACTATAACTATGGCTACACCTTC.

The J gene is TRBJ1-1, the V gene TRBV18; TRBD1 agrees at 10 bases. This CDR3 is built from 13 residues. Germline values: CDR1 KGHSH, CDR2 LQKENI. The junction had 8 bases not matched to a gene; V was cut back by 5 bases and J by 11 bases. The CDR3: CASSWGQGRQAFF. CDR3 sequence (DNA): TGTGCCAGCTCATGGGGACAGGGGCGGCAGGCTTTCTTT.

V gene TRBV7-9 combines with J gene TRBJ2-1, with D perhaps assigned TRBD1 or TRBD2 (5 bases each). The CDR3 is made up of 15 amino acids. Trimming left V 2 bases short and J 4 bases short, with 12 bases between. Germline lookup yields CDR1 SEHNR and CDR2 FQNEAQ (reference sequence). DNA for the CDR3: TGTGCCAGCAGCTTACGGGACCAGGATTACAATGAGCAGTTCTTC. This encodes CASSLRDQDYNEQFF.

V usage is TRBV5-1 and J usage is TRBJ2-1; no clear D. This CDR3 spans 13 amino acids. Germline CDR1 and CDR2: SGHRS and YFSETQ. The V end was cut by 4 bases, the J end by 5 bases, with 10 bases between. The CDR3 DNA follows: TGCGCCAGCAGCGATGGACGGAACAATGAGCAGTTCTTC. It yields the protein CASSDGRNNEQFF.

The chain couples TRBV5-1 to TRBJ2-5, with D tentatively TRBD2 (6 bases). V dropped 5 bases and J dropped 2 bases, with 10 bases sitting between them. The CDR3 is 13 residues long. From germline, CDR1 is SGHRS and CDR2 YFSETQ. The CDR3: CASRTGTQETQYF. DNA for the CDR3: TGCGCCAGCAGAACCGGGACTCAAGAGACCCAGTACTTC.

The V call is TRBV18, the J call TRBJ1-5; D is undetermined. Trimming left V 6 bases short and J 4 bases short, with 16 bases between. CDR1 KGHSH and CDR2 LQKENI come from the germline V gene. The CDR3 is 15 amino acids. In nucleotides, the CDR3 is TGTGCCAGCTCTTATGGAGCCCTGGGAAATCAGCCCCAGCATTTT. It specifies CASSYGALGNQPQHF. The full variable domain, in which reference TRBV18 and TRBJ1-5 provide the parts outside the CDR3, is NAGVMQNPRHLVRRRGQEARLRCSPMKGHSHVYWYRQLPEEGLKFMVYLQKENIIDESGMPKERFSAEFPKEGPSILRIQQVVRGDSAAYFCASSYGALGNQPQHFGDGTRLSIL.

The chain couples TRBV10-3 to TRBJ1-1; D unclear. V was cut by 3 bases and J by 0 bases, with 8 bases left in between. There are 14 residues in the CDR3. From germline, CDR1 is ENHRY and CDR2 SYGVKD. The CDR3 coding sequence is TGTGCCATCAGTGAACGAGGCGTGAACACTGAAGCTTTCTTT. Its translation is CAISERGVNTEAFF.

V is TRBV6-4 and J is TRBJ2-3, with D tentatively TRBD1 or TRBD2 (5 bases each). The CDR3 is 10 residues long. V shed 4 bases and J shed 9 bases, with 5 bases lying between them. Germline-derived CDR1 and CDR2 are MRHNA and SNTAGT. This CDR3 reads CASSGDTQYF. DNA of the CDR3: TGTGCCAGCAGTGGGGACACGCAGTATTTT.

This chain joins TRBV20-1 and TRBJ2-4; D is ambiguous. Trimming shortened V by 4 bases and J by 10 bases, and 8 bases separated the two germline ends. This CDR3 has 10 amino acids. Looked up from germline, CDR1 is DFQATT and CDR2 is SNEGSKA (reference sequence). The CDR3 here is CSAIRNIQYF. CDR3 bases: TGCAGTGCTATTAGGAATATTCAGTACTTC.

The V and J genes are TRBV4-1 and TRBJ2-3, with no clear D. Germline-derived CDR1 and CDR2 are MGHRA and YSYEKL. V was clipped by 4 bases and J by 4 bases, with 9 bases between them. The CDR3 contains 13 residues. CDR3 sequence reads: CASSRTPPDTQYF. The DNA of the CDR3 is TGCGCCAGCAGCCGTACTCCCCCAGATACGCAGTATTTT.

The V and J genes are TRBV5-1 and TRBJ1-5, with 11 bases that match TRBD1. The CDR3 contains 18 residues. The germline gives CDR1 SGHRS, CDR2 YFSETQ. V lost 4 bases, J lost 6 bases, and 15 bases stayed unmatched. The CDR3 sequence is CASSETPRVGTGGQPQHF. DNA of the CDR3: TGCGCCAGCAGCGAGACCCCGAGGGTTGGGACAGGGGGTCAGCCCCAGCATTTT.

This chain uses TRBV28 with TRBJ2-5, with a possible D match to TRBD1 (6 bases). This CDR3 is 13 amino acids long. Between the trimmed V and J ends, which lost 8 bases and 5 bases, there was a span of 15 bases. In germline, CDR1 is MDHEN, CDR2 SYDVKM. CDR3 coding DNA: TGTGCCAGCGGGGGCGCATCTAGGGAGACCCAGTACTTC. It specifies CASGGASRETQYF.

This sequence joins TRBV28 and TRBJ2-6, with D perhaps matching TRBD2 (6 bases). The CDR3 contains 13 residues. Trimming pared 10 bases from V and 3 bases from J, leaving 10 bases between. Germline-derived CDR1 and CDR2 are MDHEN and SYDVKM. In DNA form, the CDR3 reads TGTGCCATCGGGGGAAGTGGGGCCAACGTCCTGACTTTC. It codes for CAIGGSGANVLTF.

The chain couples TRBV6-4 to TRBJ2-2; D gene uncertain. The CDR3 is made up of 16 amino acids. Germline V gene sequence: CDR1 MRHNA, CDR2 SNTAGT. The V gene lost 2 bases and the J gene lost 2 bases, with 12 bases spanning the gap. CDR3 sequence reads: CASSDGRHLNTGELFF. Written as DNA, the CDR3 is TGTGCCAGCAGTGACGGCCGGCATCTTAACACCGGGGAGCTGTTTTTT.

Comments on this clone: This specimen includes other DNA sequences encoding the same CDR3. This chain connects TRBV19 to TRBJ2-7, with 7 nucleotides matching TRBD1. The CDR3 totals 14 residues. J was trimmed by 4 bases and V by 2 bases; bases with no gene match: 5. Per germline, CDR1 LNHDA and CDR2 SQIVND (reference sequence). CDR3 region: CASSIRDREYEQYF. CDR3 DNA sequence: TGTGCCAGTAGTATACGTGACAGGGAGTACGAGCAGTACTTC.

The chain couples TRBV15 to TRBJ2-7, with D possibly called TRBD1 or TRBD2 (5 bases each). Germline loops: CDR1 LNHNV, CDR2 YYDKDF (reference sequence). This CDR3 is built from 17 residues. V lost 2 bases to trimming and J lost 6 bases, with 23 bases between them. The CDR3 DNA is TGTGCCACCAGCAGACCACTCGTCCCGGGACCAGTTCTCGAGCAGTACTTC. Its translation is CATSRPLVPGPVLEQYF.

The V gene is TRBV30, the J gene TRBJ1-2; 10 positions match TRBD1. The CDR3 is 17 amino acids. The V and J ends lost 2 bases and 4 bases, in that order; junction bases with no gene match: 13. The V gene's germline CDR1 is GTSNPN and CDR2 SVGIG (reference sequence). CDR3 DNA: TGTGCCTGGAGTAGAGGGACAGGGGTGGATGCGGTCTATGGCTACACCTTC. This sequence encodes CAWSRGTGVDAVYGYTF.

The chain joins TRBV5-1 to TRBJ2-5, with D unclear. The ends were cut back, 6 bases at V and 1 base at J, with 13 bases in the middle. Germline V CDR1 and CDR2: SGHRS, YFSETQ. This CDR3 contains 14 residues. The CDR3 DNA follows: TGCGCCAGCACTTATTCGGGCAGCCAAGAGACCCAGTACTTC. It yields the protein CASTYSGSQETQYF.

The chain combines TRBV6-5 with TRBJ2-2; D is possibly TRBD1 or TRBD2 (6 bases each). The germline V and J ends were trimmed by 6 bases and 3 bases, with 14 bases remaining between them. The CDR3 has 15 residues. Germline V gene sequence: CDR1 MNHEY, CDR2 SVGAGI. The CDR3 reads CASSGGRSDTGELFF. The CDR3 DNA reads TGTGCCAGCAGCGGGGGCCGGTCTGACACCGGGGAGCTGTTTTTT.

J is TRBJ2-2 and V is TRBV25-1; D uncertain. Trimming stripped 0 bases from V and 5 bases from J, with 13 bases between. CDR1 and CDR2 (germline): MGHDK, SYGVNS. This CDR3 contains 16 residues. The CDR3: CASSEYDAVLTGELFF. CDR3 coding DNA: TGTGCCAGCAGTGAATACGACGCGGTTTTGACCGGGGAGCTGTTTTTT.

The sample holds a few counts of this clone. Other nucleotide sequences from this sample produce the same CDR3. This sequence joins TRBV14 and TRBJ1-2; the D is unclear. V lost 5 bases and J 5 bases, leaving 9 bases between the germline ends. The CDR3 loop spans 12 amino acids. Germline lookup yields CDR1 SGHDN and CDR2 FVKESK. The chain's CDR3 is CASSSLGYGYTF. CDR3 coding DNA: TGTGCCAGCAGCTCACTGGGATATGGCTACACCTTC.

The CDR3 here is CASSRPVSGLAKNIQYF. CDR3 in DNA: TGCGCCAGCAGCCGGCCCGTAAGCGGGTTAGCCAAAAACATTCAGTACTTC. The chain has TRBV4-1 and TRBJ2-4; D is possibly TRBD2 (6 bases). The V gene lost 4 bases and the J gene lost 0 bases, with 16 bases spanning the gap. Germline values: CDR1 MGHRA, CDR2 YSYEKL. This CDR3 contains 17 residues.

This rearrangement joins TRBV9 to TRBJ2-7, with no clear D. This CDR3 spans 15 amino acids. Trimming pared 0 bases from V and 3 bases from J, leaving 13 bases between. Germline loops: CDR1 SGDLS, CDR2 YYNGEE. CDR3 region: CASSVGPGLVYEQYF. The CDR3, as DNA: TGTGCCAGCAGCGTAGGGCCGGGCTTGGTCTACGAGCAGTACTTC.

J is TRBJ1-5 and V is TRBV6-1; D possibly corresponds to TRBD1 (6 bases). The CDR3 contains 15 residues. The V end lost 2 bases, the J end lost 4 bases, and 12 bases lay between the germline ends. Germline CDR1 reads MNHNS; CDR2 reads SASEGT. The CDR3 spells CASSESLQGNQPQHF. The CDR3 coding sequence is TGTGCCAGCAGTGAATCATTACAGGGAAATCAGCCCCAGCATTTT.

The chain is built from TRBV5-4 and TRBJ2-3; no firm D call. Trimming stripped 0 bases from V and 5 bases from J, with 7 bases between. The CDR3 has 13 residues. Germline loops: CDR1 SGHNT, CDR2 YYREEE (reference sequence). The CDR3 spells CASSLALGDTQYF. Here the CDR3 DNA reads TGTGCCAGCAGCTTGGCCCTCGGAGATACGCAGTATTTT.

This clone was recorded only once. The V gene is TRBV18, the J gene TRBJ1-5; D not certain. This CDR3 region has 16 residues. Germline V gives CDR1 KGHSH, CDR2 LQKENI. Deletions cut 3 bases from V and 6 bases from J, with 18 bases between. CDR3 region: CASSPTTNSLGQPQHF. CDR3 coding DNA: TGTGCCAGCTCACCGACGACTAACAGTTTGGGTCAGCCCCAGCATTTT.

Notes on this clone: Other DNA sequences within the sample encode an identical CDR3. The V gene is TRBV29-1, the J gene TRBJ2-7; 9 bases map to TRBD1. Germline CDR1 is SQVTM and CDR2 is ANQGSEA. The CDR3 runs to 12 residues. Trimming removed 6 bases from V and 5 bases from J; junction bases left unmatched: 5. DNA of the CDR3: TGCAGCGTAGGACAGGGGTCCCACGAGCAGTACTTC. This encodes CSVGQGSHEQYF.